The rows below give T cell receptor beta chains drawn from one sample of a study of blood T cell repertoires in COVID-19. Repertoires were generated with immunoSEQ multiplex PCR, while TCRdb's copy carries only in-frame clones and drops some. The sample has over 85,000 clones, almost 85% seen once. The sequenced material came from peripheral blood. These receptors all come from a man aged 35 to 55 with active or convalescent COVID-19. Both conserved end residues are trimmed from each CDR3.

V,length,J,CDR3
TRBV5-1,14,TRBJ1-1,ASSPGRGAGNTEAF
TRBV19,14,TRBJ1-1,ASSRTGEGRSTEAF
TRBV9,11,TRBJ2-7,ASSTRGGYEQY
TRBV5-1,12,TRBJ1-2,ASSWTVTNYGYT
TRBV25-1,9,TRBJ1-2,ASSLNYGYT
TRBV11-2,11,TRBJ1-6,ASSGQLNSPLH
TRBV6-4,10,TRBJ2-1,ASSGDYNEQF
TRBV9,12,TRBJ2-7,ASSGEVAGLEQY
TRBV10-3,12,TRBJ2-7,AVRGQGGTYEQY
TRBV6-1,13,TRBJ1-2,ASSEYLTGNYGYT
TRBV28,11,TRBJ1-2,ASNSQGAGGYT
TRBV5-1,13,TRBJ2-7,ASSPGGTGSYEQY
TRBV5-5,13,TRBJ2-7,ASSLGQGGPYEQY
TRBV5-5,10,TRBJ2-7,ASSLDFYEQY
TRBV19,14,TRBJ2-1,ASSTVGLGSSNEQF
TRBV19,11,TRBJ1-4,ASSIGAREKLF
TRBV6-5,12,TRBJ1-6,ASSPDRGNSPLH
TRBV3-1/TRBV3-2,10,TRBJ1-4,ASSQVEGKLF
TRBV10-3,10,TRBJ1-2,AISEGQGGYT
TRBV15,13,TRBJ2-1,ATSSWTLPYNEQF
TRBV25-1,13,TRBJ1-6,ASSGQGARRSPLH
TRBV7-9,15,TRBJ2-5,ASSLAGGGGAQETQY
TRBV11-3,12,TRBJ2-1,ASSPDRAYNEQF
TRBV27,14,TRBJ2-5,ASRLAGGPFQETQY